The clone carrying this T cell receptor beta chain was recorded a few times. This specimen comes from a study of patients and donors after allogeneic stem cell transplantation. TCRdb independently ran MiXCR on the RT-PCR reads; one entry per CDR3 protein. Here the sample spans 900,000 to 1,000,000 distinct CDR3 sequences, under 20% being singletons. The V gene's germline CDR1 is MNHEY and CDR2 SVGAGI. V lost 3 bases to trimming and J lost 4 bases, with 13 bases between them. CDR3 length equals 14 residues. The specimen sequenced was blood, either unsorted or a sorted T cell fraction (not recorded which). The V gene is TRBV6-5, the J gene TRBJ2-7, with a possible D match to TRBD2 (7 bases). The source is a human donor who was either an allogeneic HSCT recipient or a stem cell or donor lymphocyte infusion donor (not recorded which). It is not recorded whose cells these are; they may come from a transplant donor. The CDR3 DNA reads TGTGCCAGCAGTTATGGGGGGGCGCGTTACGAGCAGTACTTC. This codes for CASSYGGARYEQYF.